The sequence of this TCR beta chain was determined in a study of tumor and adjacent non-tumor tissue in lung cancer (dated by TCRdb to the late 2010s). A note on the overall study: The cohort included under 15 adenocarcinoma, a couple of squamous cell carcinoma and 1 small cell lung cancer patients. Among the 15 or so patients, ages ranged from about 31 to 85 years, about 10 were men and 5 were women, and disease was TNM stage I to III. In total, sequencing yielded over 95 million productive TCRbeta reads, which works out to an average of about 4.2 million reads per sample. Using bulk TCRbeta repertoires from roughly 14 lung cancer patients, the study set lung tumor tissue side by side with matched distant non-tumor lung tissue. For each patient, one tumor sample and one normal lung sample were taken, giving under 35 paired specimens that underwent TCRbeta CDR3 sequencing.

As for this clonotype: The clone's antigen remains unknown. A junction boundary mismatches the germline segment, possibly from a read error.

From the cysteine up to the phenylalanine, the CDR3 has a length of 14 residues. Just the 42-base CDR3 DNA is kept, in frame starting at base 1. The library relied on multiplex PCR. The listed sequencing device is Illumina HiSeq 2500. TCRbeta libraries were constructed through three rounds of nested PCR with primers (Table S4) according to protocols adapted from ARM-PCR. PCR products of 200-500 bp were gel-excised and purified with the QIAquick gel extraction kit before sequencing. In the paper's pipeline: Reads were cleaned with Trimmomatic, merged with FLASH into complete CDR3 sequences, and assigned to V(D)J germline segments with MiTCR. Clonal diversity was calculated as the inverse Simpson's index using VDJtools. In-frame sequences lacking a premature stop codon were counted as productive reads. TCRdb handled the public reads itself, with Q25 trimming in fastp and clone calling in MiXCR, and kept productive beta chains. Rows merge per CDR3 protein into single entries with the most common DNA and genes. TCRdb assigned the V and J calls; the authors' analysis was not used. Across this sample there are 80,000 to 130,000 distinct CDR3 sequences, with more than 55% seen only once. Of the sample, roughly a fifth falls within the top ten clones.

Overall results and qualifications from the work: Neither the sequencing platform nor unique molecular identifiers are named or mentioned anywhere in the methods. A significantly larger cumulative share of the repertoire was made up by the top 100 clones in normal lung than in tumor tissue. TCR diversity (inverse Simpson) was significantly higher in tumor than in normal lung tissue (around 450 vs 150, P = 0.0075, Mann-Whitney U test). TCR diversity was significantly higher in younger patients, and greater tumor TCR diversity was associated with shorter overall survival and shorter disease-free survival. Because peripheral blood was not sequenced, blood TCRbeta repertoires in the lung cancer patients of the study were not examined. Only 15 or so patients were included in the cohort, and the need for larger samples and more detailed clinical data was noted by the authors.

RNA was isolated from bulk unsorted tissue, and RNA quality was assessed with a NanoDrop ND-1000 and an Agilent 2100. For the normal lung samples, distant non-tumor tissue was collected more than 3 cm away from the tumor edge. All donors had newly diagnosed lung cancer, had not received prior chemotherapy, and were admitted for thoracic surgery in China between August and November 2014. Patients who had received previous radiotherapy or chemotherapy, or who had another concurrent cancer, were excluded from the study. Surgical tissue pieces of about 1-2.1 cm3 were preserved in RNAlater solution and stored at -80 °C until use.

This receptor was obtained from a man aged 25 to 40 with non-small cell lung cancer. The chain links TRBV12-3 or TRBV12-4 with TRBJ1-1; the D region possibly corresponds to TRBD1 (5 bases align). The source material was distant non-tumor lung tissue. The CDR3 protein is CARSLGWGRPRAFF. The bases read TGTGCCAGGAGTTTAGGATGGGGACGCCCTCGGGCTTTCTTT.